This T cell receptor beta chain was retrieved from a study of CD8+ T cells in alopecia areata. For the study at large: Treated patients swallowed 5 to 10 mg of oral tofacitinib twice daily. Treatment with tofacitinib (6 to 18 months) was followed by 6 months off drug.

Once RNA had been extracted, it was reverse transcribed into cDNA to act as the sequencing template. Here immunoSEQ multiplex PCR was the method, and the copy in TCRdb shows in-frame clones only, minus some. The data contain some 150,000 clones, 65% to 75% of them seen just once; the ten biggest clones take up about an eighth. The CDR3 is made up of 12 amino acids. Germline V gene data show CDR1 as SGHVS and CDR2 as FQNEAQ. The V gene lost 4 bases and the J gene lost 6 bases, with 8 bases spanning the gap. The sequences come from CD8+ T cells sorted from blood, collected at week 0. The chain links TRBV7-8 to TRBJ2-3, with D uncertain. This TCR was recovered from a human donor with alopecia areata. The CDR3 region is CASSSLLDTQYF. DNA of the CDR3: TGTGCCAGCAGCTCCCTTTTGGATACGCAGTATTTT.